Reported below is one TCR beta chain. Antigen unknown. Germline V gene sequence: CDR1 SQVTM, CDR2 ANQGSEA. Trimming took 1 base from V and 4 from J, leaving 16 bases between them. The CDR3 is made up of 15 amino acids. With a J-beta primer mix and a sample-barcoded 5' primer, a second PCR ran roughly 6 to 11 cycles. TCRdb itself ran the 5' RACE reads through MiXCR, one entry per CDR3 protein. The sample contains about 780,000 distinct CDR3 sequences, 20% to 30% of which appear only once. The sample originates from a study of blood T cells in healthy people across ages. Findings and limits, study-wide: From one million sequenced T cells, diversity estimates were lower bounds. Greater diversity and more naive CD4+ cells were seen in long-lived donors than in aged donors.

This same sample was also taken into another study, of T cells of mothers and their children. That study reports: Related pairs of mothers and children showed slightly higher, non-significant overlap versus unrelated pairs.

The TCR originated in a boy between 10 and 17 years old in good health. Sequences were obtained from blood. The chain couples TRBV29-1 to TRBJ1-1; maybe TRBD1 (5 bases). DNA for the CDR3: TGCAGCGTTGAAGGCCAAGGCGGGACTTTCACTGAAGCTTTCTTT. Amino acid sequence: CSVEGQGGTFTEAFF.